This T cell receptor (beta chain) was found in a study of blood T cell repertoires in COVID-19. Study overall: The United States, Italy and Spain supplied acute and convalescent COVID-19 samples. The cDNA or gDNA used as material had been derived from T cells, B-cell-depleted T cells, or PBMCs.

With 6 bases removed from V and 0 bases from J, the gap between germline ends came to 12 bases. Germline CDR1 is SNHLY and CDR2 is FYNNEI. CDR3 size: 15 residues. Original processing methods: Amplifying reference gene primers gave estimates of nucleated cell counts. The repertoire was sequenced with immunoSEQ multiplex PCR; TCRdb's copy has only in-frame clones and lacks some. V, J and clone size derive from that table, while D and trimming were established from the DNA sequence. The table includes under 300,000 clones, 87% detected once. The chain combines TRBV2 with TRBJ1-3, with D perhaps TRBD1 (5 bases). Sequences were obtained from peripheral blood. The receptor was isolated from a man in his 60s who had recovered from COVID-19. CDR3 nucleotides: TGTGCCAGCAGGGCACCGGGACTCTCTGGAAACACCATATATTTT. Its protein product is CASRAPGLSGNTIYF.